This TCR beta chain was documented in a study of blood T cell repertoires in COVID-19. Study details: COVID-19 samples, acute and convalescent, were from the United States, Italy and Spain.

Seattle patient enrollment occurred during active infection, with longitudinal follow-up thereafter. Assay used: immunoSEQ multiplex PCR; TCRdb lists only in-frame clones, some missing. The profile shows a few hundred thousand clones, approximately 89% of them singletons. The CDR3 spans 16 residues. V was clipped by 3 bases and J by 7 bases; unmatched bases: 8. Germline values: CDR1 KGHDR, CDR2 SFDVKD. This receptor was identified in a woman aged 60-70 years with COVID-19, enrolled during active disease. V usage is TRBV24-1 and J usage is TRBJ2-1; 10 bases are shared with TRBD2. Material: peripheral blood. CDR3 nucleotides: TGTGCCACCAGTGATCGTACTAGCGGGAAAAGAAATGAGCAGTTCTTC. It translates to CATSDRTSGKRNEQFF.